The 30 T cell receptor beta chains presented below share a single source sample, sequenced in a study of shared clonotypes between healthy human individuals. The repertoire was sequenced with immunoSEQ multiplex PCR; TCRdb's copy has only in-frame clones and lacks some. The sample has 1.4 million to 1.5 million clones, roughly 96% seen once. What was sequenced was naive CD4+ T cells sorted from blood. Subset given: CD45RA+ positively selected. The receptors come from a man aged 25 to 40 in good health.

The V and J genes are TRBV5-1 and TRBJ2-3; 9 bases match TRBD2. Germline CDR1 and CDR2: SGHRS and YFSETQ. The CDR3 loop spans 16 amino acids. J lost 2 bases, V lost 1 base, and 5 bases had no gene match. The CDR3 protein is CASSLNSGSITDTQYF. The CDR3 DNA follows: TGCGCCAGCAGCTTGAATAGCGGGAGTATCACAGATACGCAGTATTTT.

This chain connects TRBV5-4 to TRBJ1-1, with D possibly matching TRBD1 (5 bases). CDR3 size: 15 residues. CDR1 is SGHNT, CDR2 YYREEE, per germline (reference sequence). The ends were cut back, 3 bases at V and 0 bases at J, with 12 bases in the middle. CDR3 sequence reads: CASSWWGIMNTEAFF. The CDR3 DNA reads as TGTGCCAGCAGCTGGTGGGGCATCATGAACACTGAAGCTTTCTTT.

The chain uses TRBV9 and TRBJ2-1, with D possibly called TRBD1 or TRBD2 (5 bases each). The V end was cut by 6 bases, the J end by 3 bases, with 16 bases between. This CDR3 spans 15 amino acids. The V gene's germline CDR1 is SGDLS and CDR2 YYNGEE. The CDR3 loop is CASNQPGTHYNEQFF. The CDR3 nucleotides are TGTGCCAGCAATCAGCCCGGGACCCACTACAATGAGCAGTTCTTC.

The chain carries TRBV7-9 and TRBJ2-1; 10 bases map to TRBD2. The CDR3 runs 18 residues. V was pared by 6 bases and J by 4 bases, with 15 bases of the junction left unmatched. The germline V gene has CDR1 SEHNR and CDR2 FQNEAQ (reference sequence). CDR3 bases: TGTGCCAGCAGTCGTCGGGTCGGGACTAGCGATCGTTACAATGAGCAGTTCTTC. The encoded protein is CASSRRVGTSDRYNEQFF.

The CDR3 bases are TGTGCCAGCACCCCATTCAGTACTAGCAGGTACGAGCAGTACTTC. Translation gives CASTPFSTSRYEQYF. The chain uses TRBV28 and TRBJ2-7; tentative D call: TRBD2 (6 bases). CDR1 is MDHEN, CDR2 SYDVKM, per germline. V lost 7 bases to trimming and J lost 4 bases, with 20 bases between them. This CDR3 is 15 amino acids long.

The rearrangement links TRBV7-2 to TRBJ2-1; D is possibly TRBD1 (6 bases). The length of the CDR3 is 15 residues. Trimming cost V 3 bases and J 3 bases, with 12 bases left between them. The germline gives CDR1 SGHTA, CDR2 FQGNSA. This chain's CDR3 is CASSFTGKVYNEQFF. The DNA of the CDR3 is TGTGCCAGCAGCTTTACAGGGAAGGTCTACAATGAGCAGTTCTTC. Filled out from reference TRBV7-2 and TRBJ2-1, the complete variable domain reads GAGVSQSPSNKVTEKGKDVELRCDPISGHTALYWYRQSLGQGLEFLIYFQGNSAPDKSGLPSDRFSAERTGGSVSTLTIQRTQQEDSAVYLCASSFTGKVYNEQFFGPGTRLTVL.

This CDR3 is CASSPGASAARDTQYF. In nucleotides, the CDR3 is TGCGCCAGCAGCCCCGGGGCTAGCGCCGCCCGAGATACGCAGTATTTT. The chain carries TRBV5-1 and TRBJ2-3, with D possibly being TRBD2 (6 bases). The CDR3 runs to 16 residues. V dropped 4 bases and J dropped 5 bases, with 20 bases sitting between them. Germline loops: CDR1 SGHRS, CDR2 YFSETQ.

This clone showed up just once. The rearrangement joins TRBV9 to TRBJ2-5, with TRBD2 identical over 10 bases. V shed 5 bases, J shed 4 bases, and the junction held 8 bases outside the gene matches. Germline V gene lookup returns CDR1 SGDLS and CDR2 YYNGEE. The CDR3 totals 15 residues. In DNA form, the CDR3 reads TGTGCCAGCAGGAAAGGGTTAGCGGGAGGAGAGACCCAGTACTTC. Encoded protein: CASRKGLAGGETQYF.

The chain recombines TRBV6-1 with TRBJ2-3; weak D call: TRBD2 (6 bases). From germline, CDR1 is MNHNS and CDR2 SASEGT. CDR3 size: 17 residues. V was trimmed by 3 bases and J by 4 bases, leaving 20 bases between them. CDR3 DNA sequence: TGTGCCAGCAGTGACTGGCGGGACTCCTTTCTGCCAGATACGCAGTATTTT. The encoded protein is CASSDWRDSFLPDTQYF.

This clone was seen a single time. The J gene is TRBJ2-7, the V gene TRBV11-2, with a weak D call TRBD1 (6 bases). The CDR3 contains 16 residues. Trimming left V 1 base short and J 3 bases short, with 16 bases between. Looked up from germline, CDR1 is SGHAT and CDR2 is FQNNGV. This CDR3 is CASSLGALGAYYEQYF. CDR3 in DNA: TGTGCCAGCAGCTTAGGAGCGTTGGGGGCCTACTACGAGCAGTACTTC.

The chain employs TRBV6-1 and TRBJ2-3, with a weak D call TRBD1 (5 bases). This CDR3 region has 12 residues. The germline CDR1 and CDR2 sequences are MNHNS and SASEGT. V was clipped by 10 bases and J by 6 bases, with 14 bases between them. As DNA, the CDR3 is TGTGCCACCCAACGTTGGGGCGATACGCAGTATTTT. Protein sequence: CATQRWGDTQYF.

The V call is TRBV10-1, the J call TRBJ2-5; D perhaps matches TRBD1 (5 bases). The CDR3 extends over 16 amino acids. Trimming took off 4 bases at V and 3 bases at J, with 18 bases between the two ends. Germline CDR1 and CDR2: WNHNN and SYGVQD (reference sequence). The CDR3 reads CASSVPLGVSEETQYF. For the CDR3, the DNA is TGCGCCAGCAGTGTCCCTTTAGGGGTTTCGGAAGAGACCCAGTACTTC.

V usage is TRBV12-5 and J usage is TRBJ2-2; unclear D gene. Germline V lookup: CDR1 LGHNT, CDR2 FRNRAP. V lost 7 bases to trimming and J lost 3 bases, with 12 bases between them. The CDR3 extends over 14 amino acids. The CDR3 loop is CASAPGAHTGELFF. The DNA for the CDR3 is TGTGCTAGTGCCCCAGGAGCGCACACCGGGGAGCTGTTTTTT.

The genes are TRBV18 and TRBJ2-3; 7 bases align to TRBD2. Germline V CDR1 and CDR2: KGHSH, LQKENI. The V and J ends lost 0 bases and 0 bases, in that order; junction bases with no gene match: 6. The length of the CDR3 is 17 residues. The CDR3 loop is CASSPPTAGLSTDTQYF. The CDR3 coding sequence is TGTGCCAGCTCACCACCAACAGCGGGACTAAGCACAGATACGCAGTATTTT.

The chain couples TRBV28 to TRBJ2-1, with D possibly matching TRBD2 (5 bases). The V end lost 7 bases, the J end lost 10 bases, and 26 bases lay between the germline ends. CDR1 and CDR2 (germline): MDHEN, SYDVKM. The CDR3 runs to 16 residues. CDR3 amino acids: CASKVNLADRILEQFF. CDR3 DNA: TGTGCCAGCAAAGTGAATCTAGCTGATCGCATTTTGGAGCAGTTCTTC. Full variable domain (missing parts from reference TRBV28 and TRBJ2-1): DVKVTQSSRYLVKRTGEKVFLECVQDMDHENMFWYRQDPGLGLRLIYFSYDVKMKEKGDIPEGYSVSREKKERFSLILESASTNQTSMYLCASKVNLADRILEQFFGPGTRLTVL.

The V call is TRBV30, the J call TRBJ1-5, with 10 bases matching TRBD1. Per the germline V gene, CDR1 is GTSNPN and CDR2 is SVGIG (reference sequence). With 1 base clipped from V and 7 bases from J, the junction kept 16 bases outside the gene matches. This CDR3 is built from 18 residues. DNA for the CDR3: TGTGCCTGGAGTGCCCCAACGGGACAGGGGATTTTTTGGCAGCCCCAGCATTTT. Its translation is CAWSAPTGQGIFWQPQHF.

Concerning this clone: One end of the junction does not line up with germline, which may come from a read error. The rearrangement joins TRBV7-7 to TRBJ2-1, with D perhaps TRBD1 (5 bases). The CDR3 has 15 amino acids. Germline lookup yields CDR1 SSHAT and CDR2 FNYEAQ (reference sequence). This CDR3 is CASSYSRTTYNEQFF. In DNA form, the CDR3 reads TGTGCTAGCAGCTACTCGAGGACAACTTACAATGAGCAGTTCTTC.

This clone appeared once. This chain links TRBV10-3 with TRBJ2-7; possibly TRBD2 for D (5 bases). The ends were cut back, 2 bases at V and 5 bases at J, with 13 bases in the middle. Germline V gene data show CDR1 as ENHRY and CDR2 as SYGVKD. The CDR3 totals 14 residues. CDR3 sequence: CAISEEGLGHEQYF. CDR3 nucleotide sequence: TGTGCCATCAGTGAGGAGGGTCTTGGGCACGAGCAGTACTTC.

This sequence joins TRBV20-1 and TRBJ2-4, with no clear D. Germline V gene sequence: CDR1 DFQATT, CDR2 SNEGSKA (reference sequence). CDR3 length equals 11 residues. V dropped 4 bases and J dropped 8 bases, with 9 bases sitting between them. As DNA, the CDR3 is TGCAGTGCTATAATAAGAGACATTCAGTACTTC. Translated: CSAIIRDIQYF.

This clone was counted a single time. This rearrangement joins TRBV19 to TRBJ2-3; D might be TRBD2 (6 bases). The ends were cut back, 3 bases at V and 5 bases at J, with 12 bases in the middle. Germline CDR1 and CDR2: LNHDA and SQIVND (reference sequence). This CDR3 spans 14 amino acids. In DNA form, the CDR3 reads TGTGCCAGTAGTATTGGGCGGGGTCGAGATACGCAGTATTTT. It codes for CASSIGRGRDTQYF.

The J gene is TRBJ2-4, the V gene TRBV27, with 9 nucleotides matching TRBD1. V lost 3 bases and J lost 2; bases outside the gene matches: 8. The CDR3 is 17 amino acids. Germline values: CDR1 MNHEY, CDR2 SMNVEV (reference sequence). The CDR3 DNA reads TGTGCCAGCAGTTTCTCCAAGACAGGGGGAACCAAAAACATTCAGTACTTC. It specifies CASSFSKTGGTKNIQYF.

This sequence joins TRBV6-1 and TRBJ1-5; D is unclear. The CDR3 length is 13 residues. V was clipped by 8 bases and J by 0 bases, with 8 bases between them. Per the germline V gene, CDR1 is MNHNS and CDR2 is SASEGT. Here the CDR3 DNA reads TGTGCCAGCGGTAAAGATAGCAATCAGCCCCAGCATTTT. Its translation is CASGKDSNQPQHF.

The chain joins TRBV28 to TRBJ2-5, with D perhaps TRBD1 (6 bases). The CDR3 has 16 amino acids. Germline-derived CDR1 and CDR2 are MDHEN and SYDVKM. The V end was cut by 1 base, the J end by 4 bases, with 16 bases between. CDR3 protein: CASSLLEQGILETQYF. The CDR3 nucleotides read TGTGCCAGCAGTTTATTGGAACAGGGAATCTTAGAGACCCAGTACTTC.

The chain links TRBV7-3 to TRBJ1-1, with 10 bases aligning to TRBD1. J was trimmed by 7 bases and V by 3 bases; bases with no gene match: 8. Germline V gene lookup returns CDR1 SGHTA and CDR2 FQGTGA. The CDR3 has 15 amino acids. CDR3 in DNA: TGTGCCAGCAGCTTGTCCCCCGGGACAGGGGTTGAAGCTTTCTTT. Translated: CASSLSPGTGVEAFF.

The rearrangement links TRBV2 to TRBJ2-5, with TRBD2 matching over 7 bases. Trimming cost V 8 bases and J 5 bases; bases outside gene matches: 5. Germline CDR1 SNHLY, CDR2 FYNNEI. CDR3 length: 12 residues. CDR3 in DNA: TGTGCCAGCGCGGGGGAGGGGGAGACCCAGTACTTC. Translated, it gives CASAGEGETQYF.

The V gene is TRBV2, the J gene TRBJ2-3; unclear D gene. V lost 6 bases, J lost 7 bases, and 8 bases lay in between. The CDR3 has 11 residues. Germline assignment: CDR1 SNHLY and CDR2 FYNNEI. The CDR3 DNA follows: TGTGCCAGCAGGGAGAGGAATACGCAGTATTTT. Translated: CASRERNTQYF.

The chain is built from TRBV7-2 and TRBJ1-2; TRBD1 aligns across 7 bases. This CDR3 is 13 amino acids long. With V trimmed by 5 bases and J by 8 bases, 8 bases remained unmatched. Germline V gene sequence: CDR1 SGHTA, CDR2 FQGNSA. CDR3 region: CASSPRTGLGYTF. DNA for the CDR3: TGTGCCAGCAGCCCCCGGACAGGATTGGGCTACACCTTC.

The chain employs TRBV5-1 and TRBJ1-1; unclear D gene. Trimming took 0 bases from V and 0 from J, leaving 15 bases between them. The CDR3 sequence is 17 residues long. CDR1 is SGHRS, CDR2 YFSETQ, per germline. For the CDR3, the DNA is TGCGCCAGCAGCTTGGAGTTTATAGGAGGCATGAACACTGAAGCTTTCTTT. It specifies CASSLEFIGGMNTEAFF.

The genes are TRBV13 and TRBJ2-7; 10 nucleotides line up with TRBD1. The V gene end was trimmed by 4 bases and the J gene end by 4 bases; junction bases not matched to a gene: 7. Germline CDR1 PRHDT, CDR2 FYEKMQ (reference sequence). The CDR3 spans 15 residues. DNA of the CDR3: TGTGCCAGCAGCTATGACAGGGGGCCTGCTTACGAGCAGTACTTC. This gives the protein CASSYDRGPAYEQYF.

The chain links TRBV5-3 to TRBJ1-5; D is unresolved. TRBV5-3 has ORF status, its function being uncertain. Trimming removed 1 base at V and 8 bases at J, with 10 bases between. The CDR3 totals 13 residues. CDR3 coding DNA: TGTGCCAGAAGCTTGTCGGTCCCGGAGCCCCAGCATTTT. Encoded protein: CARSLSVPEPQHF.